Presented here are 19 T cell receptor beta chains from one specimen sequenced in a study of blood T cell repertoires in COVID-19. Method: immunoSEQ multiplex PCR; TCRdb's copy keeps in-frame clones and lacks some. The table lists 140,000 or so clones, 85% to 90% of them singletons. The material sequenced was peripheral blood. Source of these receptors: a woman aged 45-60 years with active or convalescent COVID-19.

The J gene is TRBJ2-5, the V gene TRBV9; 11 positions agree with TRBD2. Germline CDR1 reads SGDLS; CDR2 reads YYNGEE. This CDR3 comprises 17 residues. Trimming took 3 bases from V and 4 from J; bases not matched to a gene: 11. The CDR3 region is CASSGGPLAGGGETQYF. The CDR3 nucleotides read TGTGCCAGCAGCGGAGGACCTCTAGCGGGGGGTGGAGAGACCCAGTACTTC.

V usage is TRBV30 and J usage is TRBJ1-1, with a tentative D call TRBD1 (6 bases). The CDR3 spans 15 residues. The V gene lost 4 bases and the J gene lost 0 bases, with 15 bases spanning the gap. Germline values: CDR1 GTSNPN, CDR2 SVGIG (reference sequence). Here the CDR3 reads CAWTSRGRMNTEAFF. The CDR3 DNA sequence: TGTGCCTGGACCTCCAGGGGAAGGATGAACACTGAAGCTTTCTTT.

The rearrangement joins TRBV3-1 (or the pseudogene TRBV3-2) to TRBJ1-2; D is undetermined. There are 16 residues in the CDR3. V lost 4 bases and J lost 8, with 23 bases in between. Per germline, CDR1 LGHDT and CDR2 YNNKEL (reference sequence). CDR3 sequence: CASSPRPTALLGGYTF. CDR3 DNA sequence: TGTGCCAGCAGCCCCAGGCCGACCGCCCTTCTTGGCGGCTACACCTTC.

This chain connects TRBV28 to TRBJ2-7; TRBD2 matches at 12 bases. Germline CDR1 and CDR2: MDHEN and SYDVKM. The CDR3 is 17 amino acids. V was pared by 2 bases and J by 2 bases, with 7 bases of the junction left unmatched. The CDR3 DNA sequence: TGTGCCAGCAGTTTAGCGGGACTAGCGGGCGAGCCCTACGAGCAGTACTTC. Translation gives CASSLAGLAGEPYEQYF.

On this clone itself: One junction end disagrees with the germline gene, perhaps due to a read error. The genes are TRBV12-3 or TRBV12-4 and TRBJ2-1; 8 bases are shared with TRBD1. This CDR3 has 13 amino acids. CDR3 nucleotides: TGTGCCTGCAGGGGGCCCCAGTCCCAAGAGCAGTTCTTC. This sequence encodes CACRGPQSQEQFF.

There are a few counts of this clone. The rearrangement links TRBV11-1 to TRBJ2-1; tentatively, D is TRBD1 (5 bases). The CDR3 is made up of 12 amino acids. Germline assignment: CDR1 SGHAT and CDR2 FQDESV (reference sequence). V lost 6 bases and J 10 bases, leaving 13 bases between the germline ends. The CDR3 region is CASRFGAREQFF. The CDR3 DNA reads as TGTGCCAGCAGGTTTGGGGCGAGAGAGCAGTTCTTC.

V is TRBV2 and J is TRBJ1-2, with no clear D. The germline V gene has CDR1 SNHLY and CDR2 FYNNEI. V gave up 2 bases and J gave up 0 bases, with 10 bases separating them. This CDR3 has 15 amino acids. The CDR3 coding sequence is TGTGCCAGCAGTGAAAGGTGGGGAGCTAACTATGGCTACACCTTC. This sequence encodes CASSERWGANYGYTF.

This chain uses TRBV15 with TRBJ1-1; 10 bases are a match to TRBD1. This CDR3 region has 14 residues. Germline CDR1 and CDR2: LNHNV and YYDKDF (reference sequence). Unmatched junction bases numbered 2, after V lost 2 bases and J lost 5 bases. The CDR3 region is CATSRPGQGTEAFF. In DNA form, the CDR3 reads TGTGCCACCAGCAGACCGGGACAGGGGACTGAAGCTTTCTTT. Using reference TRBV15 and TRBJ1-1 for the parts outside the CDR3, the full variable domain is DAMVIQNPRYQVTQFGKPVTLSCSQTLNHNVMYWYQQKSSQAPKLLFHYYDKDFNNEADTPDNFQSRRPNTSFCFLDIRSPGLGDTAMYLCATSRPGQGTEAFFGQGTRLTVV.

This chain joins TRBV6-2 or TRBV6-3 and TRBJ1-5; D is possibly TRBD1 (6 bases). Per germline, CDR1 MNHEY and CDR2 SVGEGT. The CDR3 covers 13 residues. V was shortened by 2 bases and J by 6 bases, with 8 bases between the two germline ends. The CDR3, as DNA: TGTGCCAGCAGTTACGGGGGGGCTCAGCCCCAGCATTTT. Encoded protein: CASSYGGAQPQHF.

This sequence joins TRBV29-1 and TRBJ1-2; no clear D gene. This CDR3 has 11 amino acids. V gave up 5 bases and J gave up 8 bases, with 12 bases separating them. Germline CDR1 and CDR2: SQVTM and ANQGSEA. The CDR3 reads CSVYSAGGYTF. The CDR3 bases are TGCAGCGTTTACTCCGCAGGAGGCTACACCTTC. The full variable domain, its missing parts supplied by reference TRBV29-1 and TRBJ1-2, is SAVISQKPSRDICQRGTSLTIQCQVDSQVTMMFWYRQQPGQSLTLIATANQGSEATYESGFVIDKFPISRPNLTFSTLTVSNMSPEDSSIYLCSVYSAGGYTFGSGTRLTVV.

The rearrangement links TRBV27 to TRBJ2-5, with 8 bases identical to TRBD2. The germline CDR1 and CDR2 sequences are MNHEY and SMNVEV (reference sequence). The J segment lost 7 bases and the V segment lost 5 bases, leaving 9 bases of the junction unmatched. The CDR3 consists of 14 residues. CDR3 residues: CASSDSGALWTQYF. As DNA, the CDR3 is TGTGCCAGCAGTGATAGCGGGGCCCTCTGGACCCAGTACTTC.

V and J are TRBV5-1 and TRBJ2-1, with a possible D match to TRBD1 (5 bases). Germline loops: CDR1 SGHRS, CDR2 YFSETQ. The CDR3 consists of 17 residues. V was clipped by 0 bases and J by 0 bases, with 13 bases between them. CDR3 nucleotide sequence: TGCGCCAGCAGCTTGGCCGAGACAGATAGCTCCTACAATGAGCAGTTCTTC. Residues: CASSLAETDSSYNEQFF.

The J gene is TRBJ1-2, the V gene TRBV29-1; possible D gene TRBD1, 5 bases. Germline V gene sequence: CDR1 SQVTM, CDR2 ANQGSEA. The germline V and J ends were trimmed by 6 bases and 8 bases, with 25 bases remaining between them. The CDR3 contains 15 residues. CDR3 in DNA: TGCAGCGTCCCAATGACCCAGGCGGGGGGGACCGGCTACACCTTC. The encoded protein is CSVPMTQAGGTGYTF. The full variable domain, rest sourced from reference TRBV29-1 and TRBJ1-2, is SAVISQKPSRDICQRGTSLTIQCQVDSQVTMMFWYRQQPGQSLTLIATANQGSEATYESGFVIDKFPISRPNLTFSTLTVSNMSPEDSSIYLCSVPMTQAGGTGYTFGSGTRLTVV.

The chain's CDR3 is CASSFSGEASYEQYF. CDR3 coding DNA: TGCGCCAGCAGCTTCAGCGGGGAAGCCTCCTACGAGCAGTACTTC. This chain links TRBV5-1 with TRBJ2-7, with 7 bases identical to TRBD2. V trimming: 2 bases; J trimming: 0 bases; junction bases outside the gene matches: 5. CDR1 and CDR2 from the germline V gene are SGHRS and YFSETQ. This CDR3 has 15 residues.

J is TRBJ2-3 and V is TRBV5-1, with TRBD2 identical over 13 bases. The CDR3 totals 14 residues. Trimming at V came to 7 bases and at J to 3 bases, leaving 2 bases not matched to a gene. From germline, CDR1 is SGHRS and CDR2 YFSETQ. Here the CDR3 DNA reads TGCGCCAGCGTGGGACTAGCGGGAACAGATACGCAGTATTTT. Translating gives CASVGLAGTDTQYF.

This chain joins TRBV4-3 and TRBJ1-2; unclear D gene. Deletions cut 3 bases from V and 3 bases from J, with 11 bases between. This CDR3 is 14 amino acids long. The germline CDR1 and CDR2 sequences are LGHNA and YSLEER. CDR3 sequence reads: CASSHSPVHYGYTF. The CDR3 region has the DNA TGCGCCAGCAGCCACTCCCCGGTTCACTATGGCTACACCTTC.

J is TRBJ1-2 and V is TRBV18; 7 positions match TRBD1. The CDR3 consists of 15 residues. Per germline, CDR1 KGHSH and CDR2 LQKENI. Trimming at V came to 2 bases and at J to 2 bases, leaving 5 bases not matched to a gene. The CDR3 sequence is CASSPTGTANYGYTF. The CDR3 nucleotides are TGTGCCAGCTCACCAACCGGGACAGCAAACTATGGCTACACCTTC.

The DNA for the CDR3 is TGTGCCATCAGTGAGGCCGGGACTAGCGGGAGATCGTACAATGAGCAGTTCTTC. It specifies CAISEAGTSGRSYNEQFF. The chain has TRBV10-3 and TRBJ2-1; 14 positions match TRBD2. Per germline, CDR1 ENHRY and CDR2 SYGVKD. J gave up 4 bases and V 2 bases, and 7 bases lay outside the gene matches. The CDR3 is 18 amino acids.

The genes are TRBV27 and TRBJ1-2; 10 bases fit TRBD1. This CDR3 spans 15 amino acids. CDR1 and CDR2 from the germline V gene are MNHEY and SMNVEV (reference sequence). V shed 4 bases, J shed 5 bases, and the junction held 7 bases outside the gene matches. The DNA of the CDR3 is TGTGCCAGCAGTTACCAAGGACAGGGGGGTTATGGCTACACCTTC. Translating it yields CASSYQGQGGYGYTF.